Listed below are T cell receptor beta chains from one sample, sequenced in a study of CD8 T cells in ankylosing spondylitis. TCRdb used MiXCR to reprocess the 5' RACE reads, holding one entry per CDR3 protein. The sample holds about 100,000 distinct CDR3 sequences, approximately 9% seen once. Specimen: blood, either unsorted or a sorted T cell fraction (not recorded which). These receptor sequences come from a male donor with ankylosing spondylitis or in good health (not recorded which). Both conserved end residues are part of each CDR3. D genes are given only for firm matches. Not all rows give a size; the values are once, few, many and, for expanded clones, a class.

abundance	d_gene	j_gene	v_gene	CDR3nt	CDR3aa
many	-	TRBJ2-7	TRBV5-1	TGCGCCAGCAGCTTGAGTCTGGACTCCTACGAGCAGTACTTC	CASSLSLDSYEQYF
many	TRBD2	TRBJ2-5	TRBV9	TGTGCCAGCAGCCCCGGGACTAGCGGAGAGACCCAGTACTTC	CASSPGTSGETQYF
many	TRBD1	TRBJ2-7	TRBV29-1	TGCAGCGTTGACGGAGTACAAGGTGGGACAGGGGGTGACGAGCAGTACTTC	CSVDGVQGGTGGDEQYF
many	-	TRBJ2-7	TRBV20-1	TGCAGTGCACCGGGACCCGCACATTACGAGCAGTACTTC	CSAPGPAHYEQYF
few	-	TRBJ2-2	TRBV6-4	TGTGCCAGCGCACCCATGGGCCAGGGTACCGGGGAGCTGTTTTTT	CASAPMGQGTGELFF
-	-	TRBJ2-3	TRBV7-2	TGTGCCAGCAGCTTAGGGGAGGTTGGGACGCTAGATACGCAGTATTTT	CASSLGEVGTLDTQYF
-	-	TRBJ1-4	TRBV20-1	TGCTGTGCTAGTTTATTGTCGGGGTATAGCCCCGATGAAAAACTGTTTTTT	CCASLLSGYSPDEKLFF
-	-	TRBJ1-2	TRBV29-1	TGCAGCGTTGGAACAGAGTATGGCTACACCTTC	CSVGTEYGYTF
many	TRBD1	TRBJ2-2	TRBV5-1	TGCGCCAGCAGCTGGGGGACAGGGGGCACGGCGAACACCGGGGAGCTGTTTTTT	CASSWGTGGTANTGELFF
many	TRBD2	TRBJ2-2	TRBV18	TGTGCCAGCTCATCGGGACTAGCGCCGGCCGGGGAGCTGTTTTTT	CASSSGLAPAGELFF
-	-	TRBJ2-2	TRBV20-1	TGCAGTGCTAGAGAAGGAGGGGCCGGGGTCGGGGAGCTGTTTTTT	CSAREGGAGVGELFF
many	-	TRBJ2-2	TRBV29-1	TGCAGCGTTTCCTATTGGACGGCGAACACCGGGGAGCTGTTTTTT	CSVSYWTANTGELFF
few	TRBD1	TRBJ1-2	TRBV20-1	TGCAGTGCTAGAGATGCCAGGGGGCGATCCCTAAGCTATGGCTACACCTTC	CSARDARGRSLSYGYTF
many	-	TRBJ2-2	TRBV2	TGTGCCAGCTCTCGGACGGGAAGGTCAACCAACACCGGGGAGCTGTTTTTT	CASSRTGRSTNTGELFF
few	-	TRBJ2-4	TRBV7-8	TGTGCCAGCAGCCTCCGGACACAGGGAGGGGACATTCAGTACTTC	CASSLRTQGGDIQYF
many	-	TRBJ2-3	TRBV29-1	TGCAGCGTTAGCGCAGGGGAGGTTACGCAGTATTTT	CSVSAGEVTQYF
many	TRBD1	TRBJ2-5	TRBV3-1	TGTGCCAGCAGCCCAAGGGGGCTAGAGGAAGAGACCCAGTACTTC	CASSPRGLEEETQYF
few	-	TRBJ2-3	TRBV18	TGTGCCAGCTCACCCCTTTCCGGGACCGAGCTAGCAGGGATGACAGATACGCAGTATTTT	CASSPLSGTELAGMTDTQYF
many	-	TRBJ1-2	TRBV7-6	TGTGCCAGCAGCTTAGATGGGGTAGGCTATGGCTACACCTTC	CASSLDGVGYGYTF
-	-	TRBJ2-7	TRBV4-2	TGTGCCAGCAGCCAAGATATAGAGGAGCAGTACTTC	CASSQDIEEQYF
many	TRBD1	TRBJ2-2	TRBV4-2	TGTGCCAGCAGCCAAGATACAGGGGACACCGGGGAGCTGTTTTTT	CASSQDTGDTGELFF
-	-	TRBJ2-1	TRBV2	TGTGCCAGCAGTGAAGTCCAGGGAGAAGGCAATGAGCAGTTCTTC	CASSEVQGEGNEQFF
many	-	TRBJ1-5	TRBV3-1	TGTGCCAGCAGTTTAACACCGGGACTGCATCAGCCCCAGCATTTT	CASSLTPGLHQPQHF
many	TRBD1	TRBJ1-2	TRBV7-3	TGTGCCAGCAGCCCGGACGTGACAGGGGGTCATGGCTACACCTTC	CASSPDVTGGHGYTF
-	TRBD1	TRBJ2-7	TRBV28	TGTGCCAGCGGGAACACCGGGACAGGGGAAAGCGAGCAGTACTTC	CASGNTGTGESEQYF
many	TRBD1	TRBJ2-5	TRBV3-1	TGTGCCAGCAGTCCCACGAACCCAGACCGACAGGGCCAAGAGACCCAGTACTTC	CASSPTNPDRQGQETQYF
few	-	TRBJ2-2	TRBV20-1	TGCAGTGCCCCCGGGGGGCTAGCGGCGAACACCGGGGAGCTGTTTTTT	CSAPGGLAANTGELFF
many	-	TRBJ1-1	TRBV28	TGTGCCAGCAGTTTAAATTTGAGGGCAGGGAACACTGAAGCTTTCTTT	CASSLNLRAGNTEAFF
many	-	TRBJ2-1	TRBV27	TGTGCCAGCAGTTTACTAGGCCTCTGGGATGAGCAGTTCTTC	CASSLLGLWDEQFF
-	TRBD2	TRBJ2-2	TRBV4-1	TGCGCCAGCAGCCAAGTGGCGCTAGCGGGGGGTACGACCGGGGAGCTGTTTTTT	CASSQVALAGGTTGELFF
few	-	TRBJ2-3	TRBV28	TGTGCCAGCAGTTTTCCTCCGGGACGGGATACGCAGTATTTT	CASSFPPGRDTQYF
many	-	TRBJ2-2	TRBV6-2/TRBV6-3	TGTGCCAGCAGTTACCTAGTCCCGGGCGGAGCTATCGGGGCCACCGGGGAGCTGTTTTTT	CASSYLVPGGAIGATGELFF
-	-	TRBJ2-3	TRBV12-3/TRBV12-4	TGTGCCAGCACGGTAATTGGGTCTAGCACAGATACGCAGTATTTT	CASTVIGSSTDTQYF
many	-	TRBJ2-1	TRBV12-3/TRBV12-4	TGTGCCAGCAGTTTTGGCTCCTACAATGAGCAGTTCTTC	CASSFGSYNEQFF
many	TRBD2	TRBJ2-7	TRBV5-1	TGCGCCAGCAGCCTGCAGACTAGCGGGGTGAGTGAGCAGTACTTC	CASSLQTSGVSEQYF
few	TRBD2	TRBJ2-3	TRBV7-9	TGTGCCAGCAGCTTAGTCGCGGGAGTTAGCACAGATACGCAGTATTTT	CASSLVAGVSTDTQYF
few	TRBD2	TRBJ2-1	TRBV7-8	TGTGCCAGCAGCCTTTGGACTAGCGAGGACAATGAGCAGTTCTTC	CASSLWTSEDNEQFF
many	-	TRBJ2-7	TRBV29-1	TGCAGCGTGCGAGACAGCTCCTACGAGCAGTACTTC	CSVRDSSYEQYF
many	-	TRBJ1-3	TRBV20-1	TGCAGTGCTAGGGGGAGGCCCTCAACTGACTTCTCCGGAAACACCATATATTTT	CSARGRPSTDFSGNTIYF
-	TRBD1	TRBJ2-2	TRBV7-2	TGTGCCAGCAGCTTACTTCCGGCGGGGACAGGGTCCGGGGAGCTGTTTTTT	CASSLLPAGTGSGELFF
-	-	TRBJ1-4	TRBV28	TGTGCCAGCAGATCCCAAGATCCGGCCGTCGAAAAACTGTTTTTT	CASRSQDPAVEKLFF
many	-	TRBJ1-4	TRBV28	TGTGCCAGCAGTTTAATCCCACAGGGAAGGGAAAAACTGTTTTTT	CASSLIPQGREKLFF
few	-	TRBJ2-5	TRBV18	TGTGCCAGCTCACCGCTACAGGATAAACAAGAGACCCAGTACTTC	CASSPLQDKQETQYF
many	TRBD2	TRBJ2-1	TRBV4-2	TGTGCCAGCAGCCAGTCCCTAGCGGGGGGGCGGGCTGGTGAGCAGTTCTTC	CASSQSLAGGRAGEQFF
many	TRBD1	TRBJ2-5	TRBV7-7	TGTGCTAGCAGCCGGACAGGGAGACACCAAGAGACCCAGTACTTC	CASSRTGRHQETQYF
many	-	TRBJ2-2	TRBV9	TGTGCCAGCAGCGTAATCAGCAACACCGGGGAGCTGTTTTTT	CASSVISNTGELFF
many	-	TRBJ2-1	TRBV27	TGTGCCAGCAGTTCACTAGTTTCCTACAATGAGCAGTTCTTC	CASSSLVSYNEQFF
many	-	TRBJ1-4	TRBV6-4	TGTGCCAGCGATGGAGGGGTTTGCGAAAAACTGTTTTTT	CASDGGVCEKLFF
many	TRBD1	TRBJ1-2	TRBV6-5	TGTGCCAGCAGTTACCCGGGACAGGGGCCCCTGGCGGGTGGCTACACCTTC	CASSYPGQGPLAGGYTF
many	-	TRBJ1-1	TRBV7-6	TGTGCCAGCAGCCTCCAGGGGACCACTGAAGCTTTCTTT	CASSLQGTTEAFF
many	TRBD1	TRBJ2-3	TRBV6-5	TGTGCCAGCAGTTACGGGACAGCTCCAGATACGCAGTATTTT	CASSYGTAPDTQYF
few	-	TRBJ2-5	TRBV6-1	TGTGCCAGCAGTGCGGAAAGACTCTTTCAGGAGACCCAGTACTTC	CASSAERLFQETQYF
many	-	TRBJ2-5	TRBV28	TGTGCCAGCAGACCATCTTCCAGGGAGACCCAGTACTTC	CASRPSSRETQYF
many	-	TRBJ2-2	TRBV5-1	TGCGCCAGCAGCCCTGGGGGTACCGGGGAGCTGTTTTTT	CASSPGGTGELFF
many	-	TRBJ2-1	TRBV29-1	TGCAGCGTTGTGGAAGGTGAGCAGTTCTTC	CSVVEGEQFF
many	-	TRBJ2-7	TRBV27	TGTGCCAGCAGTTCCCCTGGCAGGGCCCACGAGCAGTACTTC	CASSSPGRAHEQYF
many	TRBD2	TRBJ2-7	TRBV5-1	TGCGCCAGCAGCTCACAACTAGCGGGGGCATCCTACGAGCAGTACTTC	CASSSQLAGASYEQYF